The 25 T cell receptor beta chains below were found in one sample sequenced in a study of shared clonotypes between healthy human individuals. Sequencing used immunoSEQ multiplex PCR; TCRdb keeps in-frame clones, though not all of them. In the table there are approximately 1.4 million clones, around 98% of which are singletons. The material sequenced was naive CD4+ T cells sorted from blood. Subset meaning: CD45RA+ positively selected. The receptors originated from a man aged 30 to 39 in good health.

V is TRBV9 and J is TRBJ2-7; 8 nucleotides agree with TRBD1. CDR3 length: 13 amino acids. Trimming at V came to 4 bases and at J to 3 bases, leaving 3 bases not matched to a gene. Per the germline V gene, CDR1 is SGDLS and CDR2 is YYNGEE. CDR3 residues: CASSLGQGYEQYF. The CDR3 DNA reads as TGTGCCAGCAGCCTCGGACAGGGCTACGAGCAGTACTTC.

This rearrangement joins TRBV23-1 to TRBJ1-1; D is possibly TRBD1 (6 bases). TRBV23-1 belongs to the ORF category, with a function that is uncertain. Deletions cut 4 bases from V and 1 base from J, with 10 bases between. The CDR3 has 14 amino acids. The CDR3 bases are TGCGCCAGCAGTCTGGGGGGCGAGAACACTGAAGCTTTCTTT. Protein: CASSLGGENTEAFF.

This chain joins TRBV30 and TRBJ1-1, with D tentatively TRBD1 (6 bases). This CDR3 spans 19 amino acids. Trimming shortened V by 4 bases and J by 2 bases, and 29 bases separated the two germline ends. The germline CDR1 and CDR2 sequences are GTSNPN and SVGIG (reference sequence). CDR3 DNA: TGTGCCTGGATTAGGAGGGGGTTCACAGTACAGATCCTTAACACTGAAGCTTTCTTT. Translation: CAWIRRGFTVQILNTEAFF.

The rearrangement uses TRBV19 and TRBJ2-4; TRBD2 aligns across 13 bases. The junction had 7 bases not matched to a gene; V was cut back by 3 bases and J by 2 bases. CDR1 is LNHDA and CDR2 is SQIVND in the germline V gene (reference sequence). This CDR3 contains 18 residues. The CDR3 reads CASSILLAGGPSKNIQYF. As DNA, the CDR3 is TGTGCCAGTAGTATTCTACTAGCGGGAGGGCCTTCCAAAAACATTCAGTACTTC.

In this sample, this clone turned up once. The gene calls are TRBV7-2 and TRBJ1-3; D ambiguous. Germline V CDR1 and CDR2: SGHTA, FQGNSA. The CDR3 is 16 residues long. The V end was cut by 5 bases, the J end by 1 base, with 15 bases between. The CDR3 DNA reads as TGTGCCAGCAGCCTTAACCAGGCGGGTTCTGGAAACACCATATATTTT. Translating gives CASSLNQAGSGNTIYF.

CDR3 DNA sequence: TGTGCCAGCAGCTCCCCGAACTCCTACGAGCAGTACTTC. Translating it yields CASSSPNSYEQYF. V is TRBV7-2 and J is TRBJ2-7; no reliable D call. Trimming took off 4 bases at V and 0 bases at J, with 7 bases between the two ends. The germline V gene has CDR1 SGHTA and CDR2 FQGNSA. The CDR3 totals 13 residues.

This clone was recorded once. V gene TRBV28 combines with J gene TRBJ1-4; D is unclear. The CDR3 contains 11 residues. Germline V gene lookup returns CDR1 MDHEN and CDR2 SYDVKM. The ends were cut back, 6 bases at V and 8 bases at J, with 7 bases in the middle. This CDR3 is CASRGREKLFF. The CDR3 DNA is TGTGCCAGCAGAGGACGGGAAAAACTGTTTTTT.

In nucleotides, the CDR3 is TGCGCCAGCAACAACAACAGGGCCCACACCGGGGAGCTGTTTTTT. Amino acid sequence: CASNNNRAHTGELFF. The chain combines TRBV5-1 with TRBJ2-2, with D perhaps TRBD1 (6 bases). The V and J ends lost 6 bases and 3 bases respectively, with 15 bases between them. Germline CDR1 is SGHRS and CDR2 is YFSETQ. CDR3 length equals 15 residues.

The chain couples TRBV5-1 to TRBJ1-4; TRBD1 might be the D (5 bases). The V gene lost 4 bases and the J gene lost 4 bases, with 11 bases spanning the gap. Germline V CDR1 and CDR2: SGHRS, YFSETQ. This CDR3 is 14 amino acids long. The CDR3 sequence is CASSVQGFNEKLFF. CDR3 nucleotide sequence: TGCGCCAGCAGCGTTCAGGGATTTAATGAAAAACTGTTTTTT.

The gene calls are TRBV6-1 and TRBJ2-7, with D hard to call. This CDR3 spans 14 amino acids. Germline V CDR1 and CDR2: MNHNS, SASEGT. Trimming took 4 bases from V and 2 from J, leaving 12 bases between them. As DNA, the CDR3 is TGTGCCAGCAGTGTCGCAGCCCCAGCCTACGAGCAGTACTTC. Amino acids: CASSVAAPAYEQYF.

This chain joins TRBV29-1 and TRBJ1-2, with D tentatively TRBD1 (5 bases). The CDR3 consists of 11 residues. Trimming cost V 7 bases and J 4 bases, with 10 bases left between them. Per the germline V gene, CDR1 is SQVTM and CDR2 is ANQGSEA. Here the CDR3 DNA reads TGCAGCGCCGGGGGGGGCTATGGCTACACCTTC. Amino acid sequence: CSAGGGYGYTF.

This clone was seen only once. The chain uses TRBV9 and TRBJ2-2; the match to TRBD1 covers 7 bases. Germline CDR1 and CDR2: SGDLS and YYNGEE. With V trimmed by 0 bases and J by 3 bases, 2 bases remained unmatched. This CDR3 contains 15 residues. This CDR3 reads CASSVAGTDTGELFF. DNA for the CDR3: TGTGCCAGCAGCGTAGCAGGGACAGACACCGGGGAGCTGTTTTTT.

The V call is TRBV7-2, the J call TRBJ2-2; TRBD2 matches 12 bases. The CDR3 is made up of 15 amino acids. In germline, CDR1 is SGHTA, CDR2 FQGNSA. The ends lost 8 bases at V and 7 bases at J; junction bases unmatched: 8. CDR3 sequence (DNA): TGTGCCAGCTCAAGACTAGCGGGAGCGGTCGGGGAGCTGTTTTTT. It specifies CASSRLAGAVGELFF.

The chain employs TRBV4-3 and TRBJ1-4; no clear D. The CDR3 is 13 residues long. Germline values: CDR1 LGHNA, CDR2 YSLEER. V lost 3 bases to trimming and J lost 8 bases, with 10 bases between them. DNA for the CDR3: TGCGCCAGCAGCCACTCTGTGGTGGAAAAACTGTTTTTT. Translated: CASSHSVVEKLFF.

This sequence joins TRBV19 and TRBJ2-7; 10 nucleotides agree with TRBD1. The CDR3 is 14 residues long. V shed 6 bases, J shed 3 bases, and the junction held 5 bases outside the gene matches. CDR1 is LNHDA, CDR2 SQIVND, per germline (reference sequence). CDR3 bases: TGTGCCAGTAGAGGGACAGGGGCCTACTACGAGCAGTACTTC. Protein: CASRGTGAYYEQYF.

The rearrangement links TRBV5-3 to TRBJ2-1, with D tentatively TRBD2 (6 bases). TRBV5-3 is known as an ORF, though its function is uncertain. With 4 bases removed from V and 0 bases from J, the gap between germline ends came to 26 bases. This CDR3 spans 20 amino acids. The CDR3 nucleotides are TGTGCCAGAAGCGAAGCTCGGGGTAGGGGACTGTCGAGCTCCTACAATGAGCAGTTCTTC. It codes for CARSEARGRGLSSSYNEQFF.

The chain has TRBV18 and TRBJ2-1; D perhaps matches TRBD1 (6 bases). CDR1 and CDR2 (germline): KGHSH, LQKENI. The CDR3 loop spans 13 amino acids. Trimming shortened V by 4 bases and J by 3 bases, and 7 bases separated the two germline ends. The chain's CDR3 is CASSQDSYNEQFF. DNA of the CDR3: TGTGCCAGCTCACAGGACAGCTACAATGAGCAGTTCTTC.

The chain joins TRBV5-5 to TRBJ2-7; D might be TRBD2 (6 bases). The CDR3 sequence is 14 residues long. Trimming pared 2 bases from V and 1 base from J, leaving 10 bases between. Germline values: CDR1 SGHKS, CDR2 YYEKEE (reference sequence). The CDR3 DNA follows: TGTGCCAGCAGCTTTTGGGAGGTGTCCTACGAGCAGTACTTC. Translation gives CASSFWEVSYEQYF.

DNA for the CDR3: TGTGCCAGCAGCCAAGATGCGGGGACCGGGGAGCTGTTTTTT. Translation gives CASSQDAGTGELFF. The chain is built from TRBV4-2 and TRBJ2-2, with D maybe TRBD2 (6 bases). The CDR3 spans 14 residues. The V gene's germline CDR1 is LGHNA and CDR2 YNFKEQ. Trimming removed 0 bases at V and 5 bases at J, with 7 bases between.

This chain connects TRBV28 to TRBJ2-5; D may be TRBD1 (6 bases). CDR1 and CDR2 from the germline V gene are MDHEN and SYDVKM. Deletions cut 5 bases from V and 2 bases from J, with 18 bases between. The CDR3 sequence is 16 residues long. The CDR3 sequence: CASSLVGRQGQETQYF. In nucleotides, the CDR3 is TGTGCCAGCAGTCTGGTGGGGCGCCAGGGGCAAGAGACCCAGTACTTC.

In DNA form, the CDR3 reads TGTGCCAGCAGCCCCGGGACTAGCGGGCTGCAGTTCTTC. Protein: CASSPGTSGLQFF. The V call is TRBV5-4, the J call TRBJ2-1; 12 nucleotides match TRBD2. This CDR3 comprises 13 residues. With V trimmed by 4 bases and J by 12 bases, 5 bases remained unmatched. Germline CDR1 and CDR2: SGHNT and YYREEE (reference sequence).

This clone was observed once. The chain carries TRBV5-4 and TRBJ2-2; the D gene is possibly TRBD1 (6 bases). The CDR3 is 15 residues long. In germline, CDR1 is SGHNT, CDR2 YYREEE (reference sequence). Trimming took 1 base from V and 1 from J, leaving 8 bases between them. In nucleotides, the CDR3 is TGTGCCAGCAGCTTGTGGACAGAGAACACCGGGGAGCTGTTTTTT. As protein: CASSLWTENTGELFF.

This rearrangement joins TRBV6-6 to TRBJ1-1; D call uncertain. The germline V and J ends were trimmed by 6 bases and 3 bases, with 17 bases remaining between them. This CDR3 is 15 amino acids long. Germline lookup yields CDR1 MNHNY and CDR2 SVGAGI (reference sequence). In DNA, the CDR3 is TGTGCCAGCAGCTATCTCCGGGTGAGCGACACTGAAGCTTTCTTT. It specifies CASSYLRVSDTEAFF.

This clone has only one observation. This chain joins TRBV28 and TRBJ2-7; 7 bases agree with TRBD1. The germline CDR1 and CDR2 sequences are MDHEN and SYDVKM. V lost 2 bases, J lost 12 bases, and 7 bases stayed unmatched. There are 12 residues in the CDR3. In DNA form, the CDR3 reads TGTGCCAGCAGTTTACCAGGGGGAAGGCGGTACTTC. Translation gives CASSLPGGRRYF.

In DNA, the CDR3 is TGTGCCAGCAGTTTATTAGCAGGCCCGAACTATGGCTACACCTTC. It is translated as CASSLLAGPNYGYTF. The V gene is TRBV27, the J gene TRBJ1-2; no firm D call. Trimming stripped 1 base from V and 2 bases from J, with 11 bases between. The CDR3 runs to 15 residues. CDR1 is MNHEY and CDR2 is SMNVEV in the germline V gene (reference sequence).